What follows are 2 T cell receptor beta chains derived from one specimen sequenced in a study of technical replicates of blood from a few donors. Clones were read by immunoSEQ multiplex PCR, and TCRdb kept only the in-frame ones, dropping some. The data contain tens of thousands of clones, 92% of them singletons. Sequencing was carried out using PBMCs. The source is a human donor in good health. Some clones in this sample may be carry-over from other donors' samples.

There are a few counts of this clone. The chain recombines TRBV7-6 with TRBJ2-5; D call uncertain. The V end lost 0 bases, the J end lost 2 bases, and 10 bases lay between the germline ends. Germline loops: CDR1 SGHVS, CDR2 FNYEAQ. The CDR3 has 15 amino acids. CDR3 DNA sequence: TGTGCCAGCAGCTTAGCGCCCACAGAACAAGAGACCCAGTACTTC. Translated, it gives CASSLAPTEQETQYF.

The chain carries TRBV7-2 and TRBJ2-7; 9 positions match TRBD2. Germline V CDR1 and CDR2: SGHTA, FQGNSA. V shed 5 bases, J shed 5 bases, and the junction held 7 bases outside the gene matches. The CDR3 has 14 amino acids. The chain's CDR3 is CASSVGTSLDEQYF. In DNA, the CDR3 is TGTGCCAGCAGCGTAGGGACTAGCTTGGACGAGCAGTACTTC.